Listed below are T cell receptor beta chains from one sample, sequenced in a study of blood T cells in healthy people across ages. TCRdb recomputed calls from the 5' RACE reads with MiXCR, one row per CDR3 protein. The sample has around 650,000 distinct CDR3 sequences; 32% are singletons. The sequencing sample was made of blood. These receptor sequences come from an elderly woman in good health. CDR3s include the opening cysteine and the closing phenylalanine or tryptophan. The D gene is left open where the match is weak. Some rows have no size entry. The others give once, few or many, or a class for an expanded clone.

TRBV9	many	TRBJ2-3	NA	TGTGCCAGCAGCGTCTTCAGCACAGATACGCAGTATTTT	CASSVFSTDTQYF
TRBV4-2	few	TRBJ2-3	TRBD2	TGTGCCAGCAGCCAAGAAATAGCGGGGGCTTACACAGATACGCAGTATTTT	CASSQEIAGAYTDTQYF
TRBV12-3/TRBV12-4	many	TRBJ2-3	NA	TGTGCCAGCAGTCCCACCCGGGGCACAGATACGCAGTATTTT	CASSPTRGTDTQYF
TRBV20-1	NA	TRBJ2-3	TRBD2	TGCAGTGCTAGTTTCGGGGGGGGTGTGCCAGATACGCAGTGTTTT	CSASFGGGVPDTQCF
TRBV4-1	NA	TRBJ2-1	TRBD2	TGCGCCAGCAGCCTCGGACTAGCGGGAGGTAACAATGAGCAGTTCTTC	CASSLGLAGGNNEQFF
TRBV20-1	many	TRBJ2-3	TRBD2	TGCAGTGCTACCCCTAGCGGGGGGTCCACAGATACGCAGTATTTT	CSATPSGGSTDTQYF
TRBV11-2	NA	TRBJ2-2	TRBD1	TGTGCCAGCAGCACCAGGGGGACCGGGGAGCTGTTTTTT	CASSTRGTGELFF
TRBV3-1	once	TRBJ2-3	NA	TGTGCCAGCAGCCCCTGGGGCAGGGGGGCAGATACGCAGTATTTT	CASSPWGRGADTQYF
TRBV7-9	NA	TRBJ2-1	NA	TGTGCCAGCAGCTTCGGGGCCCCCCAGGGACATGAGCAGTTCTTC	CASSFGAPQGHEQFF
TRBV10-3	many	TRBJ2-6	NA	TGTGCCATAGGCGGGCAGATTCTCTCTGGGGCCAACGTCCTGACTTTC	CAIGGQILSGANVLTF
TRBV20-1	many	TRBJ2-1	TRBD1	TGCAGTGCCGTAGGGGACAGGGGCTACAATGAGCAGTTCTTC	CSAVGDRGYNEQFF
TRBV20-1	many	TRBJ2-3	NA	TGCAGTGCTAGAGAGGGAAGGACGAATACGCAGTATTTT	CSAREGRTNTQYF
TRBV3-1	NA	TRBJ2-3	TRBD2	TGTGCCAGCAGCCAACTTATTTCGGTCGGACCACTAGCGGGGGCCACAGATACGCAGTATTTT	CASSQLISVGPLAGATDTQYF
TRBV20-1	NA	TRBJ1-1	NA	TGCAGTGCTATGTCAGGGAATGTTTTTGGGCCTGAAGCTTTCTTT	CSAMSGNVFGPEAFF
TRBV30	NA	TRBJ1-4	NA	TGTGCCTGGACAGGGGAGGAGAATGAAAAACTGTTTTTT	CAWTGEENEKLFF
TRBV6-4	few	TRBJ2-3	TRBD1	TGTGCCAGCAGTGACCCCCCAGACAGGGCAGATACGCAGTATTTT	CASSDPPDRADTQYF
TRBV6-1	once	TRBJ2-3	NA	TGTGCCAGCAGTGAACATCAGATACAGTTGTATAGCAATCAGCCCCAGTATTTT	CASSEHQIQLYSNQPQYF
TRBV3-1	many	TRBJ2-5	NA	TGTGCCAGCAGCCCTAACATCCTCCCGTACCAAGAGACCCAGTACTTC	CASSPNILPYQETQYF
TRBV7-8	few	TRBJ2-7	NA	TGTGCCAGCAGCTTGACGGGAAGTCCGAGCTCCTACAATGAGCAGTACTTC	CASSLTGSPSSYNEQYF
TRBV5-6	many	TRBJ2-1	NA	TGTGCCAGCAGCTTGGCCAGGAACAATGAGCAGTTCTTC	CASSLARNNEQFF
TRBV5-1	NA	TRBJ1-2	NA	TGCGCCAGCAGCTTGGCCAGTCCCGGGCGAGATGGCTACACCTTC	CASSLASPGRDGYTF
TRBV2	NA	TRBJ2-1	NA	TGTGCCAGCATCCGGTACAGCGGGTTAGAGCAGTTCTTC	CASIRYSGLEQFF